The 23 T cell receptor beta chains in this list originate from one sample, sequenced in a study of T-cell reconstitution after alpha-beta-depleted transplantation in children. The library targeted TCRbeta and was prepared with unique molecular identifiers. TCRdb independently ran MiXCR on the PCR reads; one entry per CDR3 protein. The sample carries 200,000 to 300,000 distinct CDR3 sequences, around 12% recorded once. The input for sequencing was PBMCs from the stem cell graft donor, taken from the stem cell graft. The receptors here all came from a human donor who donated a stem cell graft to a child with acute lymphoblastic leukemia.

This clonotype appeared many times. The CDR3 loop is CSALWTVLSPLHF. For the CDR3, the DNA is TGCAGTGCTCTATGGACAGTGTTGTCACCCCTCCACTTT. The chain links TRBV20-1 to TRBJ1-6; perhaps TRBD1 as D (6 bases). CDR1 is DFQATT and CDR2 is SNEGSKA in the germline V gene (reference sequence). The V and J ends lost 5 bases and 10 bases respectively, with 15 bases between them. The CDR3 sequence is 13 residues long.

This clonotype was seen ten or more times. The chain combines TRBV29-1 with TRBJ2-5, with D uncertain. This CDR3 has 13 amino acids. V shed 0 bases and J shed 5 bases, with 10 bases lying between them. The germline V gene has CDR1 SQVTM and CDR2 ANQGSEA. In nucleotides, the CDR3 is TGCAGCGTTGAAGAGGTCAGTTTCGAGACCCAGTACTTC. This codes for CSVEEVSFETQYF.

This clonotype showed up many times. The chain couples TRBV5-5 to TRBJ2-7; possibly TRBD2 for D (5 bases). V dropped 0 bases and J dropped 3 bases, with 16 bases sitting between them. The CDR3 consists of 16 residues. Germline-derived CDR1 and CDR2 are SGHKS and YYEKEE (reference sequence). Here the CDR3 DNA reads TGTGCCAGCAGCTTGGAAGGGAGTCTGGTCTACTACGAGCAGTACTTC. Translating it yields CASSLEGSLVYYEQYF.

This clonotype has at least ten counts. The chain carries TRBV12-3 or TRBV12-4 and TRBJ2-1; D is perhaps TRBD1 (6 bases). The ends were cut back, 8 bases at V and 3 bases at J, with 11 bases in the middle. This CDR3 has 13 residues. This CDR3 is CASQSQGYNEQFF. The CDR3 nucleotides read TGTGCCAGCCAATCACAGGGCTACAATGAGCAGTTCTTC.

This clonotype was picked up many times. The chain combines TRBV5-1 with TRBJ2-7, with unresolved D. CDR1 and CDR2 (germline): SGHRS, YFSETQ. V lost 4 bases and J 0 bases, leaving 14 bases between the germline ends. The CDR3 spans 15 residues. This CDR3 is CASSPPLVGSYEQYF. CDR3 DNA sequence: TGCGCCAGCAGCCCCCCCTTGGTCGGCTCCTACGAGCAGTACTTC.

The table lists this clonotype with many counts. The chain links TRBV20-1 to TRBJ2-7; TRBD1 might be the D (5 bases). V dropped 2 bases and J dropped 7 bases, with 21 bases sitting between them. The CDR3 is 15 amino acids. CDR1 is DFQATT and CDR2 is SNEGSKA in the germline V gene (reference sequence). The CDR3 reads CSARPHQGRTREQYF. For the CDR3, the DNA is TGCAGTGCTAGACCCCACCAGGGAAGGACGCGGGAGCAGTACTTC.

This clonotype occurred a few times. The CDR3 reads CSARDRLAGGGEQFF. The CDR3, as DNA: TGCAGTGCTAGAGATAGGCTAGCGGGGGGCGGTGAGCAGTTCTTC. This sequence joins TRBV20-1 and TRBJ2-1; 11 bases match TRBD2. The CDR3 covers 15 residues. Germline CDR1 reads DFQATT; CDR2 reads SNEGSKA (reference sequence). Trimming cost V 0 bases and J 9 bases; bases outside gene matches: 7.

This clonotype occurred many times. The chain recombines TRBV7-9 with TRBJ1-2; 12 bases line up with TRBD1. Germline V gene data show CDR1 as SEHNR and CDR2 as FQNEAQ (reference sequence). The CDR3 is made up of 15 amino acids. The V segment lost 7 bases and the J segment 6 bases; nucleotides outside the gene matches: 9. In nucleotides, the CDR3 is TGTGCCAGCACCCGGGACAGGGGGCGCTTCGATGGCTACACCTTC. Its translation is CASTRDRGRFDGYTF.

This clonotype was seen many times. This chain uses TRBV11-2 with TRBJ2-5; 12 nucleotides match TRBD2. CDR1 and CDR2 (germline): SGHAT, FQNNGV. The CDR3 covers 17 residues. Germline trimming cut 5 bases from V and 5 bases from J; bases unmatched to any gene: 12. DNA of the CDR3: TGTGCCAGCAGCCTCCGGACTAGCGGGGAGAGGAGGGAGACCCAGTACTTC. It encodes CASSLRTSGERRETQYF. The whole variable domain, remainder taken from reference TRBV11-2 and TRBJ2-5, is EAGVAQSPRYKIIEKRQSVAFWCNPISGHATLYWYQQILGQGPKLLIQFQNNGVVDDSQLPKDRFSAERLKGVDSTLKIQPAKLEDSAVYLCASSLRTSGERRETQYFGPGTRLLVL.

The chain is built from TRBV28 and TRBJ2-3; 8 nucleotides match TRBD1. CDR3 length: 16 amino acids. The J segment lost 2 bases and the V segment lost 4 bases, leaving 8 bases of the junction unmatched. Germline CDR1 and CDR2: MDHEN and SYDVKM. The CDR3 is CASSYRTGTYTDTQYF. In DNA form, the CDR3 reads TGTGCCAGCAGTTACAGGACAGGGACTTACACAGATACGCAGTATTTT. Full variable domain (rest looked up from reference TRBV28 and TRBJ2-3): DVKVTQSSRYLVKRTGEKVFLECVQDMDHENMFWYRQDPGLGLRLIYFSYDVKMKEKGDIPEGYSVSREKKERFSLILESASTNQTSMYLCASSYRTGTYTDTQYFGPGTRLTVL.

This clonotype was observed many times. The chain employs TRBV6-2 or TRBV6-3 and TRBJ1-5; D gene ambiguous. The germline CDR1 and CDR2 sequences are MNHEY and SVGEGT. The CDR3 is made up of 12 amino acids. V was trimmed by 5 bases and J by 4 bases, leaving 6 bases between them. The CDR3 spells CASSGKNQPQHF. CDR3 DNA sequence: TGTGCCAGCAGTGGGAAGAATCAGCCCCAGCATTTT.

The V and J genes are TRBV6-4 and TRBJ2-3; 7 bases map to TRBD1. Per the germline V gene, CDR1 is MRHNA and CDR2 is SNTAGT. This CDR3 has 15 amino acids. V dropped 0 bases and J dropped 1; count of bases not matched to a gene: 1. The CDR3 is CASSDSGTGTDTQYF. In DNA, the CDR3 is TGTGCCAGCAGTGACTCGGGGACAGGCACAGATACGCAGTATTTT.

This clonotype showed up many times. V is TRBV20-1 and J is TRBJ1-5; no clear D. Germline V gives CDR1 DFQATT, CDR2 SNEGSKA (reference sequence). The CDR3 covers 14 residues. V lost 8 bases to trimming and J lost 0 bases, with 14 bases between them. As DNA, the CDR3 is TGCAGTTTACAAAACTGGGATAGCAATCAGCCCCAGCATTTT. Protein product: CSLQNWDSNQPQHF.

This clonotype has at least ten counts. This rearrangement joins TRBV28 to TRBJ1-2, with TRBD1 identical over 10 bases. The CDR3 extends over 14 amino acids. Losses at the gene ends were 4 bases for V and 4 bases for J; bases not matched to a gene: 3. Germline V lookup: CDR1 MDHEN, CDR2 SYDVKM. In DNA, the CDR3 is TGTGCCAGCAGTTCCCGGGACAGGGGCTATGGCTACACCTTC. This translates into CASSSRDRGYGYTF.

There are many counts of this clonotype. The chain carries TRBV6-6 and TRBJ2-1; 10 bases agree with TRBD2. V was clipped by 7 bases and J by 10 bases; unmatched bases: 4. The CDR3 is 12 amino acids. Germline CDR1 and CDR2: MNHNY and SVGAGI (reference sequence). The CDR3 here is CASTLTSGEQFF. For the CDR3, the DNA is TGTGCCAGCACCTTGACTAGCGGGGAGCAGTTCTTC.

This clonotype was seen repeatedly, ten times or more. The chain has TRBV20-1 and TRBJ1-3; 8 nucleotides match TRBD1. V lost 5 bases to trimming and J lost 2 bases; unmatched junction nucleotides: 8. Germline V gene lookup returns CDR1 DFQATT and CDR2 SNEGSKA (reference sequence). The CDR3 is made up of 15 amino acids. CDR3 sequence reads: CSASGQGRTGNTIYF. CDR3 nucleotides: TGCAGTGCTTCTGGACAGGGACGGACTGGAAACACCATATATTTT.

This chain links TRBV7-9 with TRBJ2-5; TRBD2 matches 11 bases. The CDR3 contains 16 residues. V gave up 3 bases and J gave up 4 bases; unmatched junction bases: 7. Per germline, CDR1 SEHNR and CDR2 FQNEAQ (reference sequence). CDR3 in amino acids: CASSLTSGKLRETQYF. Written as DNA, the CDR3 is TGTGCCAGCAGCTTGACTAGCGGGAAACTTCGAGAGACCCAGTACTTC.

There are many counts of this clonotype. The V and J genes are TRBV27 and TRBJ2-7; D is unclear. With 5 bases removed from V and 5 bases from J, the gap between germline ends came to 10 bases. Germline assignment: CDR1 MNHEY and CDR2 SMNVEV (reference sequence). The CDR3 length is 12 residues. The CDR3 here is CASSNIGNEQYF. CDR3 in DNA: TGTGCCAGCAGTAACATTGGTAACGAGCAGTACTTC.

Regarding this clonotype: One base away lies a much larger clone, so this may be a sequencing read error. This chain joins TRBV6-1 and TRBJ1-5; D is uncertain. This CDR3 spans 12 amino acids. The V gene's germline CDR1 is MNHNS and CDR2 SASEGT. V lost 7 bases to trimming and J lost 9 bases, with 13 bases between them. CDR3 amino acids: CASNMALRPQHF. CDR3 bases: TGTGCCAGCAACATGGCTTTGAGGCCCCAGCATTTT.

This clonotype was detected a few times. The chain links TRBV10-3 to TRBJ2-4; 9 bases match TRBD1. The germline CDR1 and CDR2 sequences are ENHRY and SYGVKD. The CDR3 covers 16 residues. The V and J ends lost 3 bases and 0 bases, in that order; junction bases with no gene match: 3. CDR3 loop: CAISDGTGIAKNIQYF. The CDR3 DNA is TGTGCCATCAGTGATGGGACAGGGATAGCCAAAAACATTCAGTACTTC.

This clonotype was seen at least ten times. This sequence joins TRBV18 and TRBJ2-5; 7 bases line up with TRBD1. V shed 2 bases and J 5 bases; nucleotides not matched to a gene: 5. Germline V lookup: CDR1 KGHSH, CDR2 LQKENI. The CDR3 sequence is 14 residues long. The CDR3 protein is CASSPNRGDETQYF. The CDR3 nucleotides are TGTGCCAGCTCACCAAACAGGGGTGACGAGACCCAGTACTTC.

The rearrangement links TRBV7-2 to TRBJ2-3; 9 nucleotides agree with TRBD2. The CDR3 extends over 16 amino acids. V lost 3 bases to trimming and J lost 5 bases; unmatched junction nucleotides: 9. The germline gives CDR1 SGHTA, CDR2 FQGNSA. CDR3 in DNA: TGTGCCAGCAGCTTCTTCCCTAGCGGGGCTAGAGATACGCAGTATTTT. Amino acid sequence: CASSFFPSGARDTQYF.

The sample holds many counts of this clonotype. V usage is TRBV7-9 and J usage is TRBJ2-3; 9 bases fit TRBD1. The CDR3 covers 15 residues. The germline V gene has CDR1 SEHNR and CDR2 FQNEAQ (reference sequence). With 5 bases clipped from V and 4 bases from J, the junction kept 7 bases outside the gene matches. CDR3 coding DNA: TGTGCCAGCAGCGTCGGACAGGGGACATCAGATACGCAGTATTTT. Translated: CASSVGQGTSDTQYF.